The 3 T cell receptor beta chains in this list originate from one sample, sequenced in a study of vaccination effects on CD4 cells after COVID-19. These receptors' antigens are unknown. After expansion with viral peptide pools in the ViraFEST assay, antigen-specific CD4+ T cells were sequenced. Cells that had been cultured for 9 to 10 days were the source of isolated CD4+ T cells. Two doses of BNT162b2 or mRNA-1273 vaccine were administered to participants. Libraries were prepared by immunoSEQ multiplex PCR; TCRdb keeps only in-frame clonotypes and omits some of them. This sample yields under 80,000 clones, of which 73% are seen a single time; less than 1.5% belongs to the top ten. Here the sequenced sample was CD4+ T cells from PBMCs cultured with HCoV-229E spike peptides, taken after COVID-19 vaccination. The receptors were gathered from a human donor who received a COVID-19 vaccine.

The chain is built from TRBV19 and TRBJ1-5; D is unclear. Germline V gene sequence: CDR1 LNHDA, CDR2 SQIVND (reference sequence). V shed 7 bases and J shed 2 bases, with 15 bases lying between them. This CDR3 has 15 amino acids. The CDR3 protein is CASNGGQEGNQPQHF. DNA of the CDR3: TGTGCCAGTAACGGAGGGCAAGAAGGCAATCAGCCCCAGCATTTT.

This clone was seen a handful of times. The V call is TRBV6-5, the J call TRBJ1-5, with TRBD1 matching over 7 bases. The CDR3 runs 14 residues. J lost 7 bases, V lost 6 bases, and 9 bases had no gene match. Per germline, CDR1 MNHEY and CDR2 SVGAGI. This CDR3 is CASRFRQGRQPQHF. DNA of the CDR3: TGTGCCAGCAGATTCCGACAGGGCAGGCAGCCCCAGCATTTT.

The chain employs TRBV4-1 and TRBJ1-2; tentative D call: TRBD1 (6 bases). The CDR3 totals 16 residues. Trimming left V 0 bases short and J 1 base short, with 12 bases between. The germline V gene has CDR1 MGHRA and CDR2 YSYEKL. CDR3 bases: TGCGCCAGCAGCCAAGAAGGGGGGGGTAGTAACTATGGCTACACCTTC. Its protein is CASSQEGGGSNYGYTF.